The rows below give T cell receptor beta chains drawn from one sample of a study of T-cell reconstitution after alpha-beta-depleted transplantation in children. TCRdb recomputed calls from the PCR reads with MiXCR, one row per CDR3 protein. In the table there are a few hundred thousand distinct CDR3 sequences, more than 20% of which are singletons. Source: PBMCs, taken before TCRalphabeta/CD19-depleted stem cell transplant. Every receptor here comes from a boy under two years old with Wiskott-Aldrich syndrome, due to receive a stem cell transplant. Both conserved end residues are part of each CDR3. D genes are given only for firm matches. Clone size is not always given. Where it is, it says once, few, many or a class for expanded clones.

CDR3aa: CASSLDLHNEQFF
CDR3nt: TGCGCCAGCAGCTTGGACTTACACAATGAGCAGTTCTTC
v_gene: TRBV5-1
j_gene: TRBJ2-1
abundance: .
d_gene: .

CDR3aa: CSVVRQGVSTDTQYF
CDR3nt: TGCAGCGTCGTTAGACAGGGGGTGAGCACAGATACGCAGTATTTT
v_gene: TRBV29-1
j_gene: TRBJ2-3
abundance: few
d_gene: TRBD1

CDR3aa: CAWSVLAGATDTQYF
CDR3nt: TGTGCCTGGAGTGTACTAGCGGGAGCTACAGATACGCAGTATTTT
v_gene: TRBV30
j_gene: TRBJ2-3
abundance: .
d_gene: TRBD2

CDR3aa: CATSRHSGTGPGKLFF
CDR3nt: TGTGCCACCAGCAGACACTCAGGGACAGGTCCAGGAAAACTGTTTTTT
v_gene: TRBV15
j_gene: TRBJ1-4
abundance: .
d_gene: TRBD1

CDR3aa: CSASTGHRLYQETQYF
CDR3nt: TGCAGTGCTAGCACGGGACACCGCCTATACCAAGAGACCCAGTACTTC
v_gene: TRBV20-1
j_gene: TRBJ2-5
abundance: .
d_gene: .

CDR3aa: CASNLISSSYEQYF
CDR3nt: TGTGCCAGCAACCTCATCTCCAGCTCCTACGAGCAGTACTTC
v_gene: TRBV7-9
j_gene: TRBJ2-7
abundance: .
d_gene: .

CDR3aa: CASSPGLAGGSTDTQYF
CDR3nt: TGTGCCAGCAGTCCAGGACTAGCGGGAGGTTCGACAGATACGCAGTATTTT
v_gene: TRBV12-3/TRBV12-4
j_gene: TRBJ2-3
abundance: .
d_gene: TRBD2

CDR3aa: CASLEGHINEQFF
CDR3nt: TGTGCCAGCTTAGAAGGACACATTAATGAGCAGTTCTTC
v_gene: TRBV11-3
j_gene: TRBJ2-1
abundance: .
d_gene: .

CDR3aa: CASSPRDRTDTQYF
CDR3nt: TGTGCCAGCAGTCCCCGGGATCGCACAGATACGCAGTATTTT
v_gene: TRBV12-3/TRBV12-4
j_gene: TRBJ2-3
abundance: .
d_gene: .

CDR3aa: CASRANPGRNNEQFF
CDR3nt: TGTGCCAGCAGGGCGAATCCGGGACGGAACAATGAGCAGTTCTTC
v_gene: TRBV6-1
j_gene: TRBJ2-1
abundance: .
d_gene: .

CDR3aa: CATSDFGPSPGELFF
CDR3nt: TGTGCCACCAGTGATTTTGGGCCCAGCCCGGGGGAGCTGTTTTTT
v_gene: TRBV24-1
j_gene: TRBJ2-2
abundance: .
d_gene: .

CDR3aa: CASSVAGGRYNEQFF
CDR3nt: TGTGCCAGCAGTGTAGCGGGAGGGCGATACAATGAGCAGTTCTTC
v_gene: TRBV28
j_gene: TRBJ2-1
abundance: many
d_gene: TRBD2

CDR3aa: CAISSGLAEETQYF
CDR3nt: TGTGCCATCAGCTCCGGACTAGCGGAAGAGACCCAGTACTTC
v_gene: TRBV16
j_gene: TRBJ2-5
abundance: .
d_gene: TRBD2